These T cell receptor beta chains were read from a single sample in a study of Graves' ophthalmopathy and Graves' hyperthyroidism. TCRdb redid the calling of the multiplex PCR reads with MiXCR, one entry per CDR3 protein. The sample carries approximately 160,000 distinct CDR3 sequences, 35% to 50% recorded once. The specimen was peripheral blood. These receptor sequences come from a man between 25 and 39 years old with Graves' ophthalmopathy. CDR3s include the opening cysteine and the closing phenylalanine or tryptophan. Each record gives: V gene, J gene, clone size, D gene, CDR3 protein, CDR3 DNA. A D gene is named only where the DNA matches it firmly. Where a row states a size, it is once, few, many or the class of an expanded clone; other rows omit it.

TRBV7-2	TRBJ2-7	many	TRBD2	CASSQSGGYEQYF	TGTGCCAGCAGCCAAAGCGGGGGCTACGAGCAGTACTTC
TRBV27	TRBJ1-1	NA	NA	CASSLIPGSNTEAFF	TGTGCCAGCAGTTTAATCCCAGGATCGAACACTGAAGCTTTCTTT
TRBV6-7	TRBJ1-5	many	NA	CASSHREGRGQPQHF	TGTGCCAGCAGTCACCGAGAGGGAAGAGGTCAGCCCCAGCATTTT
TRBV28	TRBJ1-3	NA	NA	CASTLGSTGNTIYF	TGTGCCAGCACCTTGGGGAGCACTGGAAACACCATATATTTT
TRBV30	TRBJ1-2	many	TRBD1	CAWNQGDGLMGGVGYTF	TGTGCCTGGAATCAGGGGGACGGGTTAATGGGGGGAGTTGGCTACACCTTC
TRBV6-1	TRBJ1-6	NA	TRBD1	CASSLAPGQGGSPLHF	TGTGCCAGCAGCCTGGCGCCGGGACAGGGAGGGTCACCCCTCCACTTT
TRBV18	TRBJ1-2	NA	TRBD1	CASSPPTDREDGYTF	TGTGCCAGCTCACCACCTACGGACAGGGAGGATGGCTACACCTTC
TRBV27	TRBJ1-2	once	NA	CASSFKQGVGYGYTF	TGTGCCAGCAGTTTTAAACAGGGCGTTGGCTATGGCTACACCTTC
TRBV6-1	TRBJ1-5	few	NA	CASRPSWGVGSNQPQHF	TGTGCCAGCAGACCATCGTGGGGGGTAGGTAGCAATCAGCCCCAGCATTTT
TRBV12-3/TRBV12-4	TRBJ2-5	NA	TRBD2	CASSPPLAEETQYF	TGTGCCAGCAGTCCGCCGCTAGCGGAAGAGACCCAGTACTTC
TRBV12-3/TRBV12-4	TRBJ2-6	many	NA	CASGARTGANVLTF	TGTGCCAGCGGGGCAAGGACTGGGGCCAACGTCCTGACTTTC
TRBV28	TRBJ2-5	many	TRBD2	CASSRWLAGQETQYF	TGTGCCAGCAGTAGGTGGCTAGCGGGCCAAGAGACCCAGTACTTC
TRBV6-2/TRBV6-3	TRBJ1-5	many	NA	CASSYRHRSNQPQHF	TGTGCCAGCAGTTACCGACACAGGAGCAATCAGCCCCAGCATTTT
TRBV7-2	TRBJ1-1	many	NA	CASSVRVGSTEAFF	TGTGCCAGCAGCGTCAGGGTAGGGTCCACTGAAGCTTTCTTT
TRBV20-1	TRBJ2-7	many	TRBD2	CSARDGGGGTSVDEQYF	TGCAGTGCTAGAGATGGGGGCGGGGGGACTAGCGTCGACGAGCAGTACTTC
TRBV11-2	TRBJ1-5	NA	TRBD1	CASSLDRAGGRQPQHF	TGTGCCAGCAGCTTAGATCGAGCAGGGGGAAGGCAGCCCCAGCATTTT
TRBV5-6	TRBJ1-2	many	TRBD1	CASSQDRNYGYTF	TGTGCCAGCAGCCAGGACAGGAACTATGGCTACACCTTC
TRBV25-1	TRBJ2-6	many	NA	CASSLTSAGANVLTF	TGTGCCAGCAGTCTGACATCTGCTGGGGCCAACGTCCTGACTTTC
TRBV25-1	TRBJ2-5	many	NA	CASSENQGVRETQYF	TGTGCCAGCAGTGAGAATCAGGGCGTGAGGGAGACCCAGTACTTC
TRBV20-1	TRBJ1-2	many	NA	CSARDGTGYTF	TGCAGTGCGAGGGACGGGACCGGCTACACCTTC
TRBV2	TRBJ2-7	NA	NA	CASIRDGKKQYF	TGTGCCAGCATCCGGGACGGGAAAAAGCAGTACTTC
TRBV2	TRBJ2-7	many	TRBD2	CASSFVAGSSYEQYF	TGTGCCAGCAGTTTCGTAGCGGGAAGCTCCTACGAGCAGTACTTC
TRBV4-3	TRBJ2-7	many	NA	CASSQARNYEQYF	TGCGCCAGCAGCCAAGCCAGGAACTACGAGCAGTACTTC
TRBV6-2/TRBV6-3	TRBJ1-1	NA	NA	CASSYSAYTEAFF	TGTGCCAGCAGTTACTCCGCATACACTGAAGCTTTCTTT
TRBV29-1	TRBJ1-6	many	NA	CSVRLLGSSYNSPLHF	TGCAGCGTTCGGCTCTTGGGGAGCTCCTATAATTCACCCCTCCACTTT
TRBV6-2/TRBV6-3	TRBJ2-2	many	TRBD2	CASSYRPGGTGELFF	TGTGCCAGCAGTTACAGACCGGGGGGCACCGGGGAGCTGTTTTTT
TRBV2	TRBJ1-5	many	TRBD1	CASEPTGGSGNQPQHF	TGTGCCAGCGAACCTACAGGGGGTTCGGGCAATCAGCCCCAGCATTTT
TRBV28	TRBJ1-1	NA	NA	CASHTGRGGEAFF	TGTGCCAGCCACACAGGGAGAGGGGGTGAAGCTTTCTTT